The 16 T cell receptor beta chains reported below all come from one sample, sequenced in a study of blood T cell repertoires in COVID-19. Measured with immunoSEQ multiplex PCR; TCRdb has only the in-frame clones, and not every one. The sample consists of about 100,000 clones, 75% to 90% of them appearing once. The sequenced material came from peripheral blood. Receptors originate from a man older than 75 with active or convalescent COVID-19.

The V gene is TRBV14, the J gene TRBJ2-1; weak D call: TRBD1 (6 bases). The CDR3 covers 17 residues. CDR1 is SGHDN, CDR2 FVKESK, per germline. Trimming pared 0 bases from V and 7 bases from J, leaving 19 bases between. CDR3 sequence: CASSQEGQGIWLNEQFF. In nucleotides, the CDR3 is TGTGCCAGCAGCCAAGAAGGGCAGGGGATTTGGTTGAATGAGCAGTTCTTC.

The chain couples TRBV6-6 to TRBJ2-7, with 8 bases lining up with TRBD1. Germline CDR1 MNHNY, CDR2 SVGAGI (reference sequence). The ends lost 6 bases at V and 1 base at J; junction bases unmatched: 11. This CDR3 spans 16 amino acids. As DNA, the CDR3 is TGTGCCAGCAGACAGGGGACAGGAGGGGGGTCCTACGAGCAGTACTTC. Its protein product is CASRQGTGGGSYEQYF.

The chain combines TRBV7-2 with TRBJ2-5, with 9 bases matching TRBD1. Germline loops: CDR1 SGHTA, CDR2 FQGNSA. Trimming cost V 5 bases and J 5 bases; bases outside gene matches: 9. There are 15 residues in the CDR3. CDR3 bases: TGTGCCAGCAGCATAACCGGGACAGGGTCTGAGACCCAGTACTTC. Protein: CASSITGTGSETQYF. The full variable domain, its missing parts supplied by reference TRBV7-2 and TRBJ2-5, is GAGVSQSPSNKVTEKGKDVELRCDPISGHTALYWYRQSLGQGLEFLIYFQGNSAPDKSGLPSDRFSAERTGGSVSTLTIQRTQQEDSAVYLCASSITGTGSETQYFGPGTRLLVL.

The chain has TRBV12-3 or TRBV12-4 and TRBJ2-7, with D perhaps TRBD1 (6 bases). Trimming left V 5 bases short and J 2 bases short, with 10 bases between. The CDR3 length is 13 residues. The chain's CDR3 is CASSQGRTYEQYF. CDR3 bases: TGTGCCAGCAGTCAGGGGAGAACCTACGAGCAGTACTTC.

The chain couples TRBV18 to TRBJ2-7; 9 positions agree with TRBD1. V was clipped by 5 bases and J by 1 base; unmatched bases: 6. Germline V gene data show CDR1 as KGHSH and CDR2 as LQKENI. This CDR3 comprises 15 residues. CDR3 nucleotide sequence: TGTGCCAGCTCATCGTCCGGGACAGGGTCCTACGAGCAGTACTTC. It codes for CASSSSGTGSYEQYF.

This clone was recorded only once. CDR3 protein: CASSLQGGGEKLFF. Here the CDR3 DNA reads TGTGCCAGCAGTCTTCAGGGTGGCGGTGAAAAACTGTTTTTT. The chain has TRBV7-9 and TRBJ1-4; tentative D call: TRBD1 (5 bases). The CDR3 loop spans 14 amino acids. The V end was cut by 6 bases, the J end by 7 bases, with 15 bases between. Germline assignment: CDR1 SEHNR and CDR2 FQNEAQ (reference sequence).

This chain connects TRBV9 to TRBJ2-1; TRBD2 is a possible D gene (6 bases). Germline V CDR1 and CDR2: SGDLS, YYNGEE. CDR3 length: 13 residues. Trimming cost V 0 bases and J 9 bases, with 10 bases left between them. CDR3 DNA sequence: TGTGCCAGCAGCGTAGATCCCGGGGGTGAGCAGTTCTTC. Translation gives CASSVDPGGEQFF.

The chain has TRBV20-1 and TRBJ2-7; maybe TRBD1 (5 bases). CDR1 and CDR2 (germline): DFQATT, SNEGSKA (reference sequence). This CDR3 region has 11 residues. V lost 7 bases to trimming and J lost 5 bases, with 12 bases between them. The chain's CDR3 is CSGQLIHEQYF. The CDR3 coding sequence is TGCAGTGGACAGTTGATACACGAGCAGTACTTC.

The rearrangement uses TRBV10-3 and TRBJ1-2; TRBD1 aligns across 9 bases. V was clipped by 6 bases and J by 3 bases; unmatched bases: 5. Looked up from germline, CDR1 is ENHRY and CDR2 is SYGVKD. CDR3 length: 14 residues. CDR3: CAISGQGSHYGYTF. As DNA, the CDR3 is TGTGCCATCAGCGGACAGGGGTCGCACTATGGCTACACCTTC.

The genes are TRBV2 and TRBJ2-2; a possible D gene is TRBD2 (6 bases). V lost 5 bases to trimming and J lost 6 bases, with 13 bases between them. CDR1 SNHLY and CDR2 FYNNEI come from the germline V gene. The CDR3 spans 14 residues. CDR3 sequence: CASSTLAYAGELFF. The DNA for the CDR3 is TGTGCCAGCAGTACCCTAGCGTACGCCGGGGAGCTGTTTTTT.

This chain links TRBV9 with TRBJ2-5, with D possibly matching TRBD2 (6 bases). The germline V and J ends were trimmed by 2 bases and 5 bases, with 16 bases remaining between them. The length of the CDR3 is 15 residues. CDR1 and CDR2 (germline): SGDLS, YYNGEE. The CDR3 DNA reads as TGTGCCAGCAGCGTCACTAGCCGAGGAGGGGAGACCCAGTACTTC. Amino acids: CASSVTSRGGETQYF.

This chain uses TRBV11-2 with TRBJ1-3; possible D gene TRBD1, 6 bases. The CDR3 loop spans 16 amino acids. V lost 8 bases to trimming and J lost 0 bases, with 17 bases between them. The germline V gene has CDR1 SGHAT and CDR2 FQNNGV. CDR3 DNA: TGTGCCAGCGGCCACTGGGACATAAGCTCTGGAAACACCATATATTTT. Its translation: CASGHWDISSGNTIYF.

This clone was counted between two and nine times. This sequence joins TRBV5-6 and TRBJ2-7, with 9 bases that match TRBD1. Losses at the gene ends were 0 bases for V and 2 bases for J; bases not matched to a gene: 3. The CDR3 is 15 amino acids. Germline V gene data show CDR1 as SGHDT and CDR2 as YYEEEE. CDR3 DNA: TGTGCCAGCAGCTTGGCACGGGACAGGGCCTACGAGCAGTACTTC. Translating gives CASSLARDRAYEQYF.

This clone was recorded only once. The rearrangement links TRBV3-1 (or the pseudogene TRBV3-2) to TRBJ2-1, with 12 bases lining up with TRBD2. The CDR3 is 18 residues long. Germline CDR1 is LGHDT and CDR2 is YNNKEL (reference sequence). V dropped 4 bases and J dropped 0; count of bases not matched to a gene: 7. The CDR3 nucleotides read TGTGCCAGCAGCCCTCGACTAGCGGGAGTTTACTCCTACAATGAGCAGTTCTTC. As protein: CASSPRLAGVYSYNEQFF.

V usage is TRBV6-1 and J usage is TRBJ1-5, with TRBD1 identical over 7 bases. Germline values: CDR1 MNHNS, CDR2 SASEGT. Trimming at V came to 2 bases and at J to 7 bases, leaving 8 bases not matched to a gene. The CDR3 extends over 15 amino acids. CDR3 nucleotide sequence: TGTGCCAGCAGTGAATTCGGACGGACAGGACAGCCCCAGCATTTT. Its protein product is CASSEFGRTGQPQHF.

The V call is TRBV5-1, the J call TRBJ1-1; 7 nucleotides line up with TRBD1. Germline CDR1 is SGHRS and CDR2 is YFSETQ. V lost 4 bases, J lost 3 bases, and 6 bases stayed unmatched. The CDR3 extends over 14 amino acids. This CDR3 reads CASSPQGVDTEAFF. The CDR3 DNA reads TGCGCCAGCAGCCCTCAGGGGGTTGACACTGAAGCTTTCTTT.